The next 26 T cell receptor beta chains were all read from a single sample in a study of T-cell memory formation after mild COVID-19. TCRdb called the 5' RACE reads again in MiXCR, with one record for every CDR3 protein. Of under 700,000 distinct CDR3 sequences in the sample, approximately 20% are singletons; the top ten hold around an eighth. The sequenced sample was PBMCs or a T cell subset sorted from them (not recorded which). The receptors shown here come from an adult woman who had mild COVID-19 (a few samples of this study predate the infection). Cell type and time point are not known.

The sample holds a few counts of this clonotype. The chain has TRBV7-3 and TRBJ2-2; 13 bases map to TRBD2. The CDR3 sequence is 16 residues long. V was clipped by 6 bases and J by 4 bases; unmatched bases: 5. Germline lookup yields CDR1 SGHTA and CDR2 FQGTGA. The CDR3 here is CASRSGLAGATGELFF. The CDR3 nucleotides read TGTGCCAGCAGATCTGGACTAGCGGGGGCCACCGGGGAGCTGTTTTTT.

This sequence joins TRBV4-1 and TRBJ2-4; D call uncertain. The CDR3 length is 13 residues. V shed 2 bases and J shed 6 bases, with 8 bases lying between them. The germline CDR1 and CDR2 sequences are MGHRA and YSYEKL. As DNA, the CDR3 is TGCGCCAGCAGCCAACGCGATCTAAACATTCAGTACTTC. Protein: CASSQRDLNIQYF.

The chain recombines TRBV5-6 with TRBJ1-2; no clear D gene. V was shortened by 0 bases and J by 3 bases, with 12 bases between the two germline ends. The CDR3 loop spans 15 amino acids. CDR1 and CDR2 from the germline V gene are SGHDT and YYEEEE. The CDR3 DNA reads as TGTGCCAGCAGCTTGGGAGGCCAGGACTACTATGGCTACACCTTC. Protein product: CASSLGGQDYYGYTF. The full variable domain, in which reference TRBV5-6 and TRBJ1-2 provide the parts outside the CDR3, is DAGVTQSPTHLIKTRGQQVTLRCSPKSGHDTVSWYQQALGQGPQFIFQYYEEEERQRGNFPDRFSGHQFPNYSSELNVNALLLGDSALYLCASSLGGQDYYGYTFGSGTRLTVV.

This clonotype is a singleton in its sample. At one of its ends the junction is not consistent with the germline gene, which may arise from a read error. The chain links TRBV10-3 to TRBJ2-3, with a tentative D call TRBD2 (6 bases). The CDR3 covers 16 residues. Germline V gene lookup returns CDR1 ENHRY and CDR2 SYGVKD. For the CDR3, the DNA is TGTGACATCAGTGAGTCTCTGGGCGGGGACGCAGATACGCAGTATTTT. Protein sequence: CDISESLGGDADTQYF.

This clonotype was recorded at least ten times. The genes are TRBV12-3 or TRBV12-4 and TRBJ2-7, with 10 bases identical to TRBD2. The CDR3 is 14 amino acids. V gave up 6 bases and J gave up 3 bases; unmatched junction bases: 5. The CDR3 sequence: CASSSGTSVYEQYF. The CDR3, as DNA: TGTGCCAGCAGCTCCGGGACTAGCGTCTACGAGCAGTACTTC.

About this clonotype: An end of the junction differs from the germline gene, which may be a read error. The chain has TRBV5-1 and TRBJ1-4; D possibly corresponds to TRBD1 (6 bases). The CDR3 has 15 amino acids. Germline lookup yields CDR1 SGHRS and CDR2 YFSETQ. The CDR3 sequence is CASSFTTGTNEKLFF. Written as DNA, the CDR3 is TGCGCAAGCAGCTTTACGACAGGAACTAATGAAAAACTGTTTTTT.

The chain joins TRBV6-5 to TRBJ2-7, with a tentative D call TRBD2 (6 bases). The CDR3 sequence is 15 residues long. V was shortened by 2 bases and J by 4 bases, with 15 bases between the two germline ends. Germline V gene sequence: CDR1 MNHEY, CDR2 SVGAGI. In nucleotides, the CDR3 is TGTGCCAGCAGTTACCCCGGGACTCCCACTTACGAGCAGTACTTC. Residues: CASSYPGTPTYEQYF.

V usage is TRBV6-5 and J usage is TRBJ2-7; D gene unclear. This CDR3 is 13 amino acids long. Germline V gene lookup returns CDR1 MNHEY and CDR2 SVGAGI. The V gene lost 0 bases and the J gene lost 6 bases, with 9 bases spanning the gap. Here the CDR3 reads CASSYSGSPEQYF. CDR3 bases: TGTGCCAGCAGTTACTCAGGCAGCCCCGAGCAGTACTTC.

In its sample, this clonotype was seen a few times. The CDR3 here is CASSRGVVEAFF. DNA for the CDR3: TGTGCCAGCAGCCGGGGAGTGGTTGAAGCTTTCTTT. The V and J genes are TRBV2 and TRBJ1-1; no definite D call. The CDR3 has 12 residues. The germline V gene has CDR1 SNHLY and CDR2 FYNNEI. V lost 6 bases to trimming and J lost 7 bases, with 12 bases between them.

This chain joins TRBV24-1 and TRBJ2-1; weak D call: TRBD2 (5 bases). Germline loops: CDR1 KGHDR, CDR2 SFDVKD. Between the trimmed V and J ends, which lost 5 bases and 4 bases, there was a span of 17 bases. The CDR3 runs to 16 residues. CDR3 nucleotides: TGTGCCACCAGTGCGCGGTCTAGCAGGAGTTACAATGAGCAGTTCTTC. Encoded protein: CATSARSSRSYNEQFF.

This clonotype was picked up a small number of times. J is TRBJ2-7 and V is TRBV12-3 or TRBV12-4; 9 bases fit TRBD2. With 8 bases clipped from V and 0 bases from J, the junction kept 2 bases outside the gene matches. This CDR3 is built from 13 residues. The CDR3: CASSSGASYEQYF. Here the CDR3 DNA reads TGTGCCAGCTCTAGCGGGGCCTCCTACGAGCAGTACTTC.

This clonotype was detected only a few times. The CDR3 DNA is TGCGCCAGCAGCTCGGGCAGGGAGGCCAATTCACCCCTCCACTTT. Protein product: CASSSGREANSPLHF. The rearrangement joins TRBV5-1 to TRBJ1-6; tentatively, D is TRBD1 (5 bases). Per germline, CDR1 SGHRS and CDR2 YFSETQ. The CDR3 is 15 residues long. With 3 bases removed from V and 7 bases from J, the gap between germline ends came to 14 bases.

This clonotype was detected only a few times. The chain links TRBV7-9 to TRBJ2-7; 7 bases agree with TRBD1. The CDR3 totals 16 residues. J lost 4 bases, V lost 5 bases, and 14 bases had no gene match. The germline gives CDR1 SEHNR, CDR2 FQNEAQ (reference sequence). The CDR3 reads CASSLSPGQSLYEQYF. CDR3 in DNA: TGTGCCAGCAGCCTTAGTCCGGGACAGAGCCTTTACGAGCAGTACTTC.

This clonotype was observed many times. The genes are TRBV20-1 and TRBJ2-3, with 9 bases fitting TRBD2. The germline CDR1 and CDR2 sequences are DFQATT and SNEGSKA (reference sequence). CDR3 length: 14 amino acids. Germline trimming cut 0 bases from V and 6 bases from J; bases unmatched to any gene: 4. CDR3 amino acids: CSARDPSGVDTQYF. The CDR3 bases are TGCAGTGCTAGAGACCCTAGCGGGGTGGATACGCAGTATTTT.

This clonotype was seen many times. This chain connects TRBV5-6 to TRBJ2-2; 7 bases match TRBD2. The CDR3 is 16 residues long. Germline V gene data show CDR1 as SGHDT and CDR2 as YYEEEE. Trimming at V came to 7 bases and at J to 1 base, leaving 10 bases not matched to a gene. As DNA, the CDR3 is TGTGCCAGCGCCACCGGGAGGAGATTGAACACCGGGGAGCTGTTTTTT. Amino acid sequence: CASATGRRLNTGELFF.

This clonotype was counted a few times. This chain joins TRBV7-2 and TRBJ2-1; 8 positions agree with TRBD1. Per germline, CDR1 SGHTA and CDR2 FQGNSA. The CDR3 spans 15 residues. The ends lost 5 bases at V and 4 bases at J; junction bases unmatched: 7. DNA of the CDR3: TGTGCCAGCAGCCCTGACAGGGGAGCATACAATGAGCAGTTCTTC. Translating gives CASSPDRGAYNEQFF.

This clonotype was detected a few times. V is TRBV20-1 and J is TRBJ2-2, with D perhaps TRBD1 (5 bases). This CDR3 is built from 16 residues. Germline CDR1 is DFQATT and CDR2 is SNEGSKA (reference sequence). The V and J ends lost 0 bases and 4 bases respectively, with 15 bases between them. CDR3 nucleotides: TGCAGTGCTAGAGATACGCACAGGCGTAGCACCGGGGAGCTGTTTTTT. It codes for CSARDTHRRSTGELFF.

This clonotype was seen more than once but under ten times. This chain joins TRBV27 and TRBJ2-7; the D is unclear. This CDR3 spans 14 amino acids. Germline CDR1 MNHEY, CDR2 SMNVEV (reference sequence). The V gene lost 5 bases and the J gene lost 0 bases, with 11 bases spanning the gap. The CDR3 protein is CASSDRLNSYEQYF. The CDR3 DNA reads TGTGCCAGCAGTGATCGACTGAACTCCTACGAGCAGTACTTC.

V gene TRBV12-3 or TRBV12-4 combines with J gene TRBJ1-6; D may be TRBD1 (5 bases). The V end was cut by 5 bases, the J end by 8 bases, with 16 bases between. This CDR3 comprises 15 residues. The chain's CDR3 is CASSTGLPGHSPLHF. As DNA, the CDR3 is TGTGCCAGCAGTACGGGACTCCCAGGACATTCACCCCTCCACTTT.

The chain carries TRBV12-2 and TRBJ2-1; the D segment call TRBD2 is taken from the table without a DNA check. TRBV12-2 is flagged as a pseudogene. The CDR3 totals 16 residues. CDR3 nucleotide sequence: TGTGCAAGTCGCTCCCTCGACGGTGAATCGAAGAATGAGCAGTTCTTC. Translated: CASRSLDGESKNEQFF.

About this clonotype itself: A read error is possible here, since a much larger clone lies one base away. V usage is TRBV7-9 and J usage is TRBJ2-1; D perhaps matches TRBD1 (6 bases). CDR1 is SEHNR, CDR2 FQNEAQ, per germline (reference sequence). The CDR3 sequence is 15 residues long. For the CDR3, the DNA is TGTGACAGCAGCTTAGAGGGACATCCAAGCGATGAGCAGTTCTTC. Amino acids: CDSSLEGHPSDEQFF.

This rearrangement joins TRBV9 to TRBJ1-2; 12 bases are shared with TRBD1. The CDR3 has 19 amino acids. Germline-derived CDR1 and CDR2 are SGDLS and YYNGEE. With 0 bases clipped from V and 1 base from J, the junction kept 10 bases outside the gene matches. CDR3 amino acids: CASSVEGGQGALYNYGYTF. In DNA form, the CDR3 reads TGTGCCAGCAGCGTAGAAGGGGGACAGGGGGCCCTCTATAACTATGGCTACACCTTC.

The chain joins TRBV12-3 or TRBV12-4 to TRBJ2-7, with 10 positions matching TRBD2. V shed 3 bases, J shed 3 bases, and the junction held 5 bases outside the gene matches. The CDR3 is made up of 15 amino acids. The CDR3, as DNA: TGTGCCAGCAGTTTCAGCGCTAGCGGGAGCTACGAGCAGTACTTC. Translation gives CASSFSASGSYEQYF.

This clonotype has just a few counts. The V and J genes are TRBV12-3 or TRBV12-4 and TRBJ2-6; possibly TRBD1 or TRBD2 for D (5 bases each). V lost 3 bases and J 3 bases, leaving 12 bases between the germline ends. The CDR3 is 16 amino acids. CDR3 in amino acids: CASSFPQGRGANVLTF. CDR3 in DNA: TGTGCCAGCAGTTTTCCTCAGGGACGTGGGGCCAACGTCCTGACTTTC.

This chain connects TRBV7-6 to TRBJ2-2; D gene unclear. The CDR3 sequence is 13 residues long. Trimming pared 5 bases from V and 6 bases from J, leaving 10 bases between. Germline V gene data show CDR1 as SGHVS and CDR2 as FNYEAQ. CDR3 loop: CASSAPTAGELFF. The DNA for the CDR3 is TGTGCCAGCAGCGCTCCCACGGCCGGGGAGCTGTTTTTT.

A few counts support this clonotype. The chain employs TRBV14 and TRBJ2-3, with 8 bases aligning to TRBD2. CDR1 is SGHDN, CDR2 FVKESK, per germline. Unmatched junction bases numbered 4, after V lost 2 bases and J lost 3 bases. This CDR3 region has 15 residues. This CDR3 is CASSQWSGRTDTQYF. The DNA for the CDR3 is TGTGCCAGCAGCCAATGGAGCGGGAGAACAGATACGCAGTATTTT.